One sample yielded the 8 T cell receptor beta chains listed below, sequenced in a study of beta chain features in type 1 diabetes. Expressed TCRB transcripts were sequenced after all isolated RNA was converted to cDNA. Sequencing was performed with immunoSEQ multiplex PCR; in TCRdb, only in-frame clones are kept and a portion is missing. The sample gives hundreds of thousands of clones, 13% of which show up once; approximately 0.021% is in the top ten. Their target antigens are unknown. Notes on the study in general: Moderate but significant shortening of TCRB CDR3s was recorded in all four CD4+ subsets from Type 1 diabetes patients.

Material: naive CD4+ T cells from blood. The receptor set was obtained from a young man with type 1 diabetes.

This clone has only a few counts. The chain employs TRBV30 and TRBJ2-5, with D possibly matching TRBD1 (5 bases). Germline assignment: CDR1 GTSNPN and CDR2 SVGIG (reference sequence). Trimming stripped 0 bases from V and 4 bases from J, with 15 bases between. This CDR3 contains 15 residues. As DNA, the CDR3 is TGTGCCTGGAGTGTACGTAGGGGTATAGGAGAGACCCAGTACTTC. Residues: CAWSVRRGIGETQYF.

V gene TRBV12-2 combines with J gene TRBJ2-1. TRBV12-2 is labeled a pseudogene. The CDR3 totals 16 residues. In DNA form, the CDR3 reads TGTGCAAGTCGCTTAGTTAGGTACCGACCCCGAAATGAGCAGTTCTTC. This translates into CASRLVRYRPRNEQFF.

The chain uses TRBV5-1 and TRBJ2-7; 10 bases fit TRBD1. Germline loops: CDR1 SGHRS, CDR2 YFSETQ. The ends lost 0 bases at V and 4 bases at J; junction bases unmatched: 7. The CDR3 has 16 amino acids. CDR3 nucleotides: TGCGCCAGCAGCTTGGTACCGGGACAGGGGATATACGAGCAGTACTTC. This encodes CASSLVPGQGIYEQYF.

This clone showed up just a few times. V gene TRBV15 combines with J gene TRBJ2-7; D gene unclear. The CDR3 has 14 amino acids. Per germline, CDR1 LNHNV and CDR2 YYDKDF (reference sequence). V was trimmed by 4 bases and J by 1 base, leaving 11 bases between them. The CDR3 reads CATSTDPRSYEQYF. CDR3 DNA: TGTGCCACCAGCACCGACCCCAGATCCTACGAGCAGTACTTC.

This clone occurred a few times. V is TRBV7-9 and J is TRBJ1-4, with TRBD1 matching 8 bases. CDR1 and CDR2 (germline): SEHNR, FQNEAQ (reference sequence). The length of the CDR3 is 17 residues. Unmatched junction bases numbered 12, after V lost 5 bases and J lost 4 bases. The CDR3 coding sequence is TGTGCCAGCAGCGTACTGATCAGGGACAGGTTTAATGAAAAACTGTTTTTT. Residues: CASSVLIRDRFNEKLFF.

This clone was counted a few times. CDR3 nucleotides: TGTGCCAGCAGCCAAAAGTATTACAATGAGCAGTTCTTC. Translation: CASSQKYYNEQFF. V is TRBV14 and J is TRBJ2-1; no definite D call. Germline values: CDR1 SGHDN, CDR2 FVKESK. Trimming shortened V by 2 bases and J by 4 bases, and 6 bases separated the two germline ends. This CDR3 is built from 13 residues.

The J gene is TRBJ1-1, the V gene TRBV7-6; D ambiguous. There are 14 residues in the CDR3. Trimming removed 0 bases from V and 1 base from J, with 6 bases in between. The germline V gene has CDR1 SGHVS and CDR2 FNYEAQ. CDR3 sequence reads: CASSLAAGNTEAFF. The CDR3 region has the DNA TGTGCCAGCAGCTTAGCGGCGGGGAACACTGAAGCTTTCTTT. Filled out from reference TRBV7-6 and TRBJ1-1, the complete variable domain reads GAGVSQSPRYKVTKRGQDVALRCDPISGHVSLYWYRQALGQGPEFLTYFNYEAQQDKSGLPNDRFSAERPEGSISTLTIQRTEQRDSAMYRCASSLAAGNTEAFFGQGTRLTVV.

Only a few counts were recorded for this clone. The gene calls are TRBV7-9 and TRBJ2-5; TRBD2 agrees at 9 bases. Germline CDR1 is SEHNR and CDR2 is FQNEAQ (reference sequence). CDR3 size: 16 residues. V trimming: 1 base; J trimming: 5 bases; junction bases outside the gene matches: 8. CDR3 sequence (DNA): TGTGCCAGCAGCTTAGAAGTGACTAGCGGTCTTGAGACCCAGTACTTC. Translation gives CASSLEVTSGLETQYF. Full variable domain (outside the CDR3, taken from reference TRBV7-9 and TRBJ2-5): DTGVSQNPRHKITKRGQNVTFRCDPISEHNRLYWYRQTLGQGPEFLTYFQNEAQLEKSRLLSDRFSAERPKGSFSTLEIQRTEQGDSAMYLCASSLEVTSGLETQYFGPGTRLLVL.